These 29 T cell receptor beta chains were sequenced from one sample in a study of T cell responses to AZD1222 COVID-19 vaccine. Method: immunoSEQ multiplex PCR; TCRdb's copy keeps in-frame clones and lacks some. The table records tens of thousands of clones, roughly 80% of them present only once. This material consisted of peripheral blood, taken on day 0 of AZD1222 vaccination. The receptors shown here come from an adult in good health.

The genes are TRBV5-6 and TRBJ2-1; the match to TRBD2 covers 7 bases. The J segment lost 5 bases and the V segment lost 1 base, leaving 12 bases of the junction unmatched. In germline, CDR1 is SGHDT, CDR2 YYEEEE. The CDR3 extends over 17 amino acids. CDR3 DNA sequence: TGTGCCAGCAGCTTGCGCAGTAGGTTAGCGGGCCACAATGAGCAGTTCTTC. Amino acids: CASSLRSRLAGHNEQFF.

V and J are TRBV27 and TRBJ2-1; D possibly corresponds to TRBD2 (6 bases). The CDR3 sequence is 13 residues long. With 3 bases removed from V and 4 bases from J, the gap between germline ends came to 7 bases. Germline V gene data show CDR1 as MNHEY and CDR2 as SMNVEV (reference sequence). CDR3 DNA sequence: TGTGCCAGCAGTTTGACTAGATACAATGAGCAGTTCTTC. Its translation: CASSLTRYNEQFF.

This chain links TRBV7-2 with TRBJ2-5; D may correspond to TRBD1 or TRBD2 (5 bases each). CDR1 and CDR2 (germline): SGHTA, FQGNSA. This CDR3 region has 15 residues. With 2 bases removed from V and 5 bases from J, the gap between germline ends came to 15 bases. The CDR3 is CASSLWGTEAETQYF. The CDR3 nucleotides are TGTGCCAGCAGCTTATGGGGGACGGAGGCCGAGACCCAGTACTTC.

The chain joins TRBV11-2 to TRBJ2-5; 8 positions match TRBD1. Germline V gene sequence: CDR1 SGHAT, CDR2 FQNNGV. CDR3 length: 14 residues. V trimming: 5 bases; J trimming: 2 bases; junction bases outside the gene matches: 4. The CDR3 DNA reads TGTGCCAGCAGCATCAACAGGGGGCAAGAGACCCAGTACTTC. Translated, it gives CASSINRGQETQYF. The whole variable domain, remainder taken from reference TRBV11-2 and TRBJ2-5, is EAGVAQSPRYKIIEKRQSVAFWCNPISGHATLYWYQQILGQGPKLLIQFQNNGVVDDSQLPKDRFSAERLKGVDSTLKIQPAKLEDSAVYLCASSINRGQETQYFGPGTRLLVL.

The chain recombines TRBV27 with TRBJ2-4, with D perhaps being TRBD1 or TRBD2 (5 bases each). CDR1 MNHEY and CDR2 SMNVEV come from the germline V gene (reference sequence). V lost 4 bases and J 5 bases, leaving 15 bases between the germline ends. The CDR3 totals 15 residues. In nucleotides, the CDR3 is TGTGCCAGCAGTTCAGGGTCCTTGAGGGAAAACATTCAGTACTTC. It specifies CASSSGSLRENIQYF.

This chain uses TRBV28 with TRBJ1-5; D is uncertain. The CDR3 runs 14 residues. CDR1 MDHEN and CDR2 SYDVKM come from the germline V gene. V shed 4 bases and J shed 5 bases, with 12 bases lying between them. The CDR3 region is CASSSTELDQPQHF. As DNA, the CDR3 is TGTGCCAGCAGTTCTACGGAACTCGATCAGCCCCAGCATTTT.

The chain has TRBV24-1 and TRBJ2-2; 7 bases are shared with TRBD1. This CDR3 is 18 amino acids long. V lost 5 bases, J lost 1 base, and 12 bases stayed unmatched. Looked up from germline, CDR1 is KGHDR and CDR2 is SFDVKD. The CDR3 sequence: CATSARRGGAVNTGELFF. The DNA for the CDR3 is TGTGCCACCAGTGCGCGCCGAGGGGGCGCAGTGAACACCGGGGAGCTGTTTTTT.

The rearrangement uses TRBV10-3 and TRBJ2-7; 15 positions match TRBD2. Losses at the gene ends were 6 bases for V and 1 base for J; bases not matched to a gene: 4. The germline V gene encodes CDR1 ENHRY and CDR2 SYGVKD. CDR3 length equals 16 residues. The CDR3 bases are TGTGCCATCAGCCAGGGACTAGCGGGAGGATCCTACGAGCAGTACTTC. Its protein is CAISQGLAGGSYEQYF.

CDR3: CASSPSGGYQPQHF. The CDR3 nucleotides read TGTGCCAGCAGTCCGTCAGGGGGCTATCAGCCCCAGCATTTT. The V gene is TRBV6-4, the J gene TRBJ1-5; 8 bases map to TRBD1. Trimming removed 5 bases from V and 5 bases from J; junction bases left unmatched: 5. CDR1 is MRHNA and CDR2 is SNTAGT in the germline V gene. CDR3 length: 14 amino acids.

The chain couples TRBV19 to TRBJ2-1; D gene uncertain. V was trimmed by 3 bases and J by 6 bases, leaving 9 bases between them. The CDR3 sequence is 13 residues long. Germline CDR1 is LNHDA and CDR2 is SQIVND (reference sequence). The CDR3 region has the DNA TGTGCCAGTAGTATTCAGGACGGCAATGAGCAGTTCTTC. Residues: CASSIQDGNEQFF.

This clone showed up just a few times. The chain links TRBV15 to TRBJ1-4; D is unresolved. The length of the CDR3 is 14 residues. The V gene lost 3 bases and the J gene lost 8 bases, with 13 bases spanning the gap. Germline loops: CDR1 LNHNV, CDR2 YYDKDF (reference sequence). The CDR3 region has the DNA TGTGCCACCAGCAGGAGGATGGGTGGCGAAAAACTGTTTTTT. It encodes CATSRRMGGEKLFF.

V is TRBV6-5 and J is TRBJ1-5; 8 bases match TRBD1. The CDR3 is made up of 16 amino acids. CDR1 is MNHEY, CDR2 SVGAGI, per germline. The trim removed 0 bases at V and 7 bases at J, leaving 8 bases unmatched. For the CDR3, the DNA is TGTGCCAGCAGTTACTCGATCCCAGGGGGCCTACAGCCCCAGCATTTT. Translating gives CASSYSIPGGLQPQHF.

The chain recombines TRBV28 with TRBJ2-1; the match to TRBD2 covers 11 bases. V dropped 3 bases and J dropped 12; count of bases not matched to a gene: 7. CDR3 size: 14 residues. CDR1 is MDHEN, CDR2 SYDVKM, per germline. The CDR3 loop is CASSFLAGGRRQFF. The CDR3 bases are TGTGCCAGCAGTTTTTTAGCGGGAGGGCGGCGGCAGTTCTTC.

The chain combines TRBV2 with TRBJ2-7; D not resolved. V lost 7 bases, J lost 2 bases, and 15 bases lay in between. The CDR3 has 14 amino acids. Germline CDR1 reads SNHLY; CDR2 reads FYNNEI. CDR3 sequence (DNA): TGTGCCAGCACCCGAGACGAGCTCGCCTACGAGCAGTACTTC. Its protein is CASTRDELAYEQYF.

A single count supports this clone. The CDR3 nucleotides are TGTGCCAGCAGCGTAGGCGGGAGTATAGATACGCAGTATTTT. Its translation is CASSVGGSIDTQYF. The rearrangement links TRBV9 to TRBJ2-3, with 7 positions matching TRBD2. Germline-derived CDR1 and CDR2 are SGDLS and YYNGEE. This CDR3 has 14 amino acids. The V segment lost 0 bases and the J segment 5 bases; nucleotides outside the gene matches: 3.

This clone was observed a single time. In nucleotides, the CDR3 is TGTGCTAGTGGTTTGCAGGGCAGGGTGGGTGAAAAACTGTTTTTT. It encodes CASGLQGRVGEKLFF. This chain uses TRBV12-5 with TRBJ1-4, with D perhaps TRBD1 (5 bases). CDR1 is LGHNT and CDR2 is FRNRAP in the germline V gene. The CDR3 is made up of 15 amino acids. V lost 2 bases to trimming and J lost 7 bases, with 14 bases between them.

The genes are TRBV5-1 and TRBJ1-1, with TRBD1 identical over 7 bases. This CDR3 has 14 residues. The junction had 7 bases not matched to a gene; V was cut back by 4 bases and J by 4 bases. Germline V lookup: CDR1 SGHRS, CDR2 YFSETQ. The CDR3 sequence: CASSPGQPSTEAFF. As DNA, the CDR3 is TGCGCCAGCAGCCCGGGACAGCCGAGCACTGAAGCTTTCTTT.

V is TRBV5-1 and J is TRBJ2-1; 9 bases align to TRBD2. After removal of 0 bases from V and 7 bases from J, the junction contained 5 bases not matched to a gene. Germline V CDR1 and CDR2: SGHRS, YFSETQ. The CDR3 covers 15 residues. CDR3 in amino acids: CASSLVPSGENEQFF. CDR3 nucleotides: TGCGCCAGCAGCTTGGTGCCTAGCGGGGAGAATGAGCAGTTCTTC.

The chain uses TRBV7-2 and TRBJ1-1, with a tentative D call TRBD1 (6 bases). This CDR3 is 13 amino acids long. With 7 bases removed from V and 5 bases from J, the gap between germline ends came to 14 bases. From germline, CDR1 is SGHTA and CDR2 FQGNSA. The DNA for the CDR3 is TGTGCCAGCATCGGACAGTGGGGGACTGAAGCTTTCTTT. Encoded protein: CASIGQWGTEAFF.

This clone was recorded only once. The chain links TRBV18 to TRBJ1-4; 7 bases are a match to TRBD1. V gave up 4 bases and J gave up 0 bases; unmatched junction bases: 14. Germline CDR1 is KGHSH and CDR2 is LQKENI. The CDR3 is made up of 19 amino acids. This CDR3 reads CASSRTTGTARATNEKLFF. The CDR3 DNA sequence: TGTGCCAGCTCACGGACGACCGGGACAGCGAGGGCAACTAATGAAAAACTGTTTTTT.

The chain is built from TRBV6-2 or TRBV6-3 and TRBJ1-2, with TRBD1 identical over 7 bases. Germline lookup yields CDR1 MNHEY and CDR2 SVGEGT. The trim removed 6 bases at V and 2 bases at J, leaving 3 bases unmatched. This CDR3 contains 13 residues. The CDR3 region is CASSQGQNYGYTF. The CDR3 nucleotides read TGTGCCAGCAGCCAGGGACAGAACTATGGCTACACCTTC.

The chain has TRBV11-2 and TRBJ2-7; D perhaps matches TRBD2 (6 bases). CDR3 size: 15 residues. V was pared by 5 bases and J by 2 bases, with 16 bases between. The V gene's germline CDR1 is SGHAT and CDR2 FQNNGV. Here the CDR3 reads CASSLQAGSAYEQYF. DNA for the CDR3: TGTGCCAGCAGCCTCCAGGCGGGATCGGCCTACGAGCAGTACTTC.

This chain joins TRBV7-2 and TRBJ2-2, with D perhaps assigned TRBD1 or TRBD2 (5 bases each). The CDR3 length is 17 residues. The germline gives CDR1 SGHTA, CDR2 FQGNSA. V was shortened by 5 bases and J by 6 bases, with 22 bases between the two germline ends. CDR3 loop: CASSPLGTSEIAGELFF. The CDR3 DNA follows: TGTGCCAGCAGCCCGCTAGGGACGTCCGAGATCGCCGGGGAGCTGTTTTTT.

J is TRBJ1-1 and V is TRBV14; TRBD1 is a possible D gene (6 bases). Germline V CDR1 and CDR2: SGHDN, FVKESK. Between the trimmed V and J ends, which lost 5 bases and 11 bases, there was a span of 21 bases. This CDR3 spans 14 amino acids. DNA of the CDR3: TGTGCCAGCAGCAAATCTGGGGGCGAGCGAGTTGCTTTCTTT. Translation: CASSKSGGERVAFF.

A few counts support this clone. The chain joins TRBV5-4 to TRBJ1-2; D might be TRBD1 (5 bases). Per germline, CDR1 SGHNT and CDR2 YYREEE (reference sequence). This CDR3 is built from 13 residues. Deletions cut 0 bases from V and 3 bases from J, with 6 bases between. CDR3 residues: CASSLGDYYGYTF. In DNA, the CDR3 is TGTGCCAGCAGCTTGGGGGACTACTATGGCTACACCTTC. The full variable domain, in which reference TRBV5-4 and TRBJ1-2 provide the parts outside the CDR3, is ETGVTQSPTHLIKTRGQQVTLRCSSQSGHNTVSWYQQALGQGPQFIFQYYREEENGRGNFPPRFSGLQFPNYSSELNVNALELDDSALYLCASSLGDYYGYTFGSGTRLTVV.

The chain couples TRBV2 to TRBJ2-7; 12 bases are shared with TRBD2. The length of the CDR3 is 15 residues. Germline V gives CDR1 SNHLY, CDR2 FYNNEI. Germline trimming cut 7 bases from V and 5 bases from J; bases unmatched to any gene: 9. Written as DNA, the CDR3 is TGTGCCAGCACACTAGGACTAGCGGGATTCGACGAGCAGTACTTC. It specifies CASTLGLAGFDEQYF.

This clone was observed a handful of times. The chain recombines TRBV27 with TRBJ1-6; TRBD1 is a possible D gene (5 bases). Germline V gene lookup returns CDR1 MNHEY and CDR2 SMNVEV (reference sequence). V lost 5 bases and J 5 bases, leaving 16 bases between the germline ends. The CDR3 is 16 residues long. The CDR3 reads CASSLLPGGHNSPLHF. CDR3 in DNA: TGTGCCAGCAGTCTCCTACCGGGGGGACATAATTCACCCCTCCACTTT.

The chain has TRBV5-1 and TRBJ2-7; 7 nucleotides align to TRBD2. This CDR3 has 15 residues. Per germline, CDR1 SGHRS and CDR2 YFSETQ. After removal of 0 bases from V and 2 bases from J, the junction contained 5 bases not matched to a gene. As DNA, the CDR3 is TGCGCCAGCAGCTTGGGACTAGCTTTTGCCTACGAGCAGTACTTC. Translated: CASSLGLAFAYEQYF.

The V gene is TRBV27, the J gene TRBJ2-5, with D perhaps given as TRBD1 or TRBD2 (5 bases each). Deletions cut 5 bases from V and 9 bases from J, with 22 bases between. CDR3 size: 15 residues. From germline, CDR1 is MNHEY and CDR2 SMNVEV (reference sequence). CDR3 sequence (DNA): TGTGCCAGCAGTAGCCGACGGGGCGCAGAGTCCCCCCAGTACTTC. Translated, it gives CASSSRRGAESPQYF.